These T cell receptor beta chains were read from a single sample in a study of T cells after yellow fever vaccination. Via MiXCR, TCRdb re-called the 5' RACE reads, giving one row per CDR3 protein. The sample consists of about 250,000 distinct CDR3 sequences, 3.6% of them appearing once. The sequencing used PBMCs, collected 15 days after the yellow fever booster vaccination. The receptors here all came from a man aged 18 to 29 who received the YFV17D yellow fever vaccine. The conserved cysteine and the conserved F or W are not part of the CDR3 here. The order of the fields is clone size, V gene, J gene, CDR3 protein. Clone size is not always given. Where it is, it says once, few, many or a class for expanded clones.

clone_size: many; v_call: TRBV24-1; j_call: TRBJ2-5; cdr3_aa: ATSDRDSSAQY
clone_size: many; v_call: TRBV20-1; j_call: TRBJ1-6; cdr3_aa: SASAEGAYNSPLH
clone_size: once; v_call: TRBV7-6; j_call: TRBJ1-2; cdr3_aa: ASSLDLAGGHGYT
clone_size: many; v_call: TRBV4-3; j_call: TRBJ2-3; cdr3_aa: ASSQEWQDGGTDTQY
clone_size: many; v_call: TRBV7-2; j_call: TRBJ2-2; cdr3_aa: ASSWGFGAGGPVGELF
clone_size: many; v_call: TRBV5-1; j_call: TRBJ2-7; cdr3_aa: ASSYLAGNYEQY
clone_size: many; v_call: TRBV7-3; j_call: TRBJ2-7; cdr3_aa: ASSPGANTYEQY
clone_size: many; v_call: TRBV5-5; j_call: TRBJ2-7; cdr3_aa: ASSLWGQGGYEQY
clone_size: many; v_call: TRBV7-2; j_call: TRBJ2-5; cdr3_aa: ASSLGGQGMGETQY
clone_size: many; v_call: TRBV7-2; j_call: TRBJ2-7; cdr3_aa: ASSLGDRDKAEQY
clone_size: many; v_call: TRBV12-3/TRBV12-4; j_call: TRBJ1-2; cdr3_aa: ASSPGSFYGYT
clone_size: many; v_call: TRBV27; j_call: TRBJ1-6; cdr3_aa: ASSFLSSPLH
clone_size: many; v_call: TRBV7-2; j_call: TRBJ2-7; cdr3_aa: ASTETSGTYEQY
clone_size: many; v_call: TRBV28; j_call: TRBJ1-1; cdr3_aa: ASSLWTANTEAF
clone_size: many; v_call: TRBV10-3; j_call: TRBJ2-7; cdr3_aa: AISDSGGYEQY
clone_size: many; v_call: TRBV7-9; j_call: TRBJ2-1; cdr3_aa: ASSVLAGGPLWNEQF
clone_size: many; v_call: TRBV19; j_call: TRBJ1-1; cdr3_aa: ASSRQAFEAF
clone_size: many; v_call: TRBV7-2; j_call: TRBJ2-5; cdr3_aa: ASSRGGEIWETQY
clone_size: many; v_call: TRBV7-6; j_call: TRBJ1-4; cdr3_aa: ASGVSPRGGEKLF
clone_size: NA; v_call: TRBV5-1; j_call: TRBJ1-2; cdr3_aa: ASSFTGENGYT
clone_size: many; v_call: TRBV9; j_call: TRBJ2-3; cdr3_aa: ASSVGGRGTDTQY
clone_size: many; v_call: TRBV20-1; j_call: TRBJ2-3; cdr3_aa: SAREKGRGPTATTDTQY
clone_size: many; v_call: TRBV5-8; j_call: TRBJ1-6; cdr3_aa: ASSGGFNYNSPLH
clone_size: many; v_call: TRBV4-3; j_call: TRBJ1-6; cdr3_aa: ASSQERWEGSPLH
clone_size: many; v_call: TRBV20-1; j_call: TRBJ2-2; cdr3_aa: SARDLQLNTGELF
clone_size: many; v_call: TRBV11-2; j_call: TRBJ2-1; cdr3_aa: ASSPTSGVKDEQF
clone_size: many; v_call: TRBV4-1; j_call: TRBJ1-4; cdr3_aa: ASSPRGGGAGRGEKLF
clone_size: many; v_call: TRBV29-1; j_call: TRBJ2-2; cdr3_aa: SVEAQLNTGELF
clone_size: many; v_call: TRBV19; j_call: TRBJ2-7; cdr3_aa: ASSIGTGEQY
clone_size: many; v_call: TRBV5-5; j_call: TRBJ2-7; cdr3_aa: ASSPMGLAGLGDYEQY
clone_size: many; v_call: TRBV11-1; j_call: TRBJ2-2; cdr3_aa: ASSPAGDGELF
clone_size: many; v_call: TRBV5-1; j_call: TRBJ2-5; cdr3_aa: ASSWQADQETQY
clone_size: many; v_call: TRBV6-5; j_call: TRBJ2-5; cdr3_aa: ASGGRETQY
clone_size: NA; v_call: TRBV29-1; j_call: TRBJ2-3; cdr3_aa: SVGTVGKGRTDTQY
clone_size: many; v_call: TRBV7-2; j_call: TRBJ2-1; cdr3_aa: ASSFDRGGNEQF
clone_size: few; v_call: TRBV12-3/TRBV12-4; j_call: TRBJ1-5; cdr3_aa: ASSPRPQSTLNQPQH
clone_size: many; v_call: TRBV18; j_call: TRBJ1-1; cdr3_aa: ASSPPSDTEAF
clone_size: many; v_call: TRBV20-1; j_call: TRBJ2-2; cdr3_aa: SARIPGQESTGELF
clone_size: many; v_call: TRBV7-9; j_call: TRBJ1-2; cdr3_aa: ASSSTTGGGYHRGGYT
clone_size: many; v_call: TRBV5-5; j_call: TRBJ1-4; cdr3_aa: ASSLVGEKLF
clone_size: many; v_call: TRBV10-3; j_call: TRBJ1-3; cdr3_aa: ATRDSNSGNTIY
clone_size: many; v_call: TRBV5-1; j_call: TRBJ2-5; cdr3_aa: ASSPGTSGAQETQY
clone_size: many; v_call: TRBV20-1; j_call: TRBJ1-2; cdr3_aa: SASPRGVYGYT
clone_size: few; v_call: TRBV5-4; j_call: TRBJ2-3; cdr3_aa: ASSRQGLAGGSHSTDTQY
clone_size: few; v_call: TRBV3-1; j_call: TRBJ2-5; cdr3_aa: ASSQDRRATQY
clone_size: many; v_call: TRBV11-3; j_call: TRBJ2-1; cdr3_aa: ASSDGTGPNYNEQF
clone_size: many; v_call: TRBV20-1; j_call: TRBJ2-3; cdr3_aa: SARVGTGYDTDTQY
clone_size: many; v_call: TRBV9; j_call: TRBJ2-1; cdr3_aa: ASSGSGGYNEQF
clone_size: many; v_call: TRBV7-2; j_call: TRBJ2-1; cdr3_aa: ASSLDRETHNEQF